This TCR beta chain was captured by sequencing in a study of control samples from healthy donors and cancer patients. Libraries were prepared by immunoSEQ multiplex PCR; TCRdb keeps only in-frame clonotypes and omits some of them. The sample lists around 95,000 clones; approximately 80% were seen once. The CDR3 spans 14 residues. Germline CDR1 is ENHRY and CDR2 is SYGVKD. Between the trimmed V and J ends, which lost 10 bases and 2 bases, there was a span of 15 bases. Sequenced material: blood. The sequence was obtained from a man aged 25-45 years in good health. The chain couples TRBV10-3 to TRBJ1-3, with no clear D. The CDR3 loop reads CASRRVETGNTIYF. In DNA, the CDR3 is TGTGCCAGCCGGCGAGTTGAAACTGGAAACACCATATATTTT.